Here is one T cell receptor beta chain with its context. The target antigen is unknown. The sample comes from a study of T cells in Graves' hyperthyroidism and ophthalmopathy. As for the study in general: It was at initial diagnosis, before any treatment, that peripheral blood was collected.

General study points: Most clonotypes that expanded in the thyroid above 0.001 also showed up in blood. It was a median about 6.5 months before onset that the model predicted ophthalmopathy.

Amplified TCR beta CDR3 regions came from RNA transcripts. First-round RT-PCR of the TCR CDR3 relied on the HTBI primer set. Each CDR3 protein gets one entry after TCRdb re-called the multiplex PCR reads with MiXCR. The data contain roughly 290,000 distinct CDR3 sequences, roughly an eighth of them singletons. This CDR3 spans 12 amino acids. Germline CDR1 DFQATT, CDR2 SNEGSKA (reference sequence). Between the trimmed V and J ends, which lost 6 bases and 6 bases, there was a span of 9 bases. The V call is TRBV20-1, the J call TRBJ1-6; no firm D call. The sequence derives from a woman in her 40s with Graves' hyperthyroidism. The sample taken for sequencing was blood. CDR3 protein: CSARHRNSPLHF. CDR3 in DNA: TGCAGTGCAAGACACCGTAATTCACCCCTCCACTTT.